This T cell receptor (beta chain) was sequenced in a study of shared T cell receptors in the human thymus. Germline loops: CDR1 MDHEN, CDR2 SYDVKM. V dropped 7 bases and J dropped 0 bases, with 15 bases sitting between them. The CDR3 is made up of 16 amino acids. Produced via immunoSEQ multiplex PCR; TCRdb's table is partial and in-frame only. Of under 850,000 clones listed, over 75% are singletons. These data were also filed under a second study, of human thymus T cells. That work adds: Serving as donors were healthy Finnish infants, each of whom was having open corrective surgery for congenital heart defects. Resections removed during corrective heart surgery provided the thymus tissue used. There appeared to be biased usage of V and J genes in thymic and blood repertoires. The related literature has documented a marked overlap of thymic repertoires among unrelated individuals.

Sequences were obtained from thymocytes. The receptor comes from a boy younger than two with a congenital heart defect. The J gene is TRBJ2-2, the V gene TRBV28; D is unclear. CDR3 sequence reads: CASISGRQANTGELFF. The CDR3 DNA is TGTGCCAGCATCTCAGGTCGGCAGGCGAACACCGGGGAGCTGTTTTTT. Complete variable domain (other parts from reference TRBV28 and TRBJ2-2): DVKVTQSSRYLVKRTGEKVFLECVQDMDHENMFWYRQDPGLGLRLIYFSYDVKMKEKGDIPEGYSVSREKKERFSLILESASTNQTSMYLCASISGRQANTGELFFGEGSRLTVL.